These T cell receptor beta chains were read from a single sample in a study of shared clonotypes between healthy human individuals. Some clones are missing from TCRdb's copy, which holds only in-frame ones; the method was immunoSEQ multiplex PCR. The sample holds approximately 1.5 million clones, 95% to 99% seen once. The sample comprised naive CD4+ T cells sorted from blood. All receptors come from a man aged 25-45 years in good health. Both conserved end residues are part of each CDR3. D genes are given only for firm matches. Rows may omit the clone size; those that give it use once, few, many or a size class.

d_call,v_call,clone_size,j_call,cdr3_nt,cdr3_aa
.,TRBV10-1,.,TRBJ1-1,TGCGCCAGCAGTAGGTTAAGGAGCACTGAAGCTTTCTTT,CASSRLRSTEAFF
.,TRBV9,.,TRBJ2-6,TGTGCCAGCAGCGTAGCCCTTAGCAGCTCTGGGGCCAACGTCCTGACTTTC,CASSVALSSSGANVLTF
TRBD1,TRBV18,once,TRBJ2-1,TGTGCCAGCTCACCCCCCTCACTTAGGACAGGATACAATGAGCAGTTCTTC,CASSPPSLRTGYNEQFF
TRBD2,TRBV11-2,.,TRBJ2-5,TGTGCCAGCAGCCCGGGGGGGGCTAGCGGGAGTGGGCCCCAAGAGACCCAGTACTTC,CASSPGGASGSGPQETQYF
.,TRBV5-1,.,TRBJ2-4,TGCGCCAGCAGCTTGGGGATCGTGGGTGCAGGGGGGCCCATAGCCAAAAACATTCAGTACTTC,CASSLGIVGAGGPIAKNIQYF
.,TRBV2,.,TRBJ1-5,TGTGCCAGCAGTCCATGGCCCCAGCATTTT,CASSPWPQHF
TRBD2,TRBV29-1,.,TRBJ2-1,TGCAGCGTCCTCGGGAGGGCAAACAATGAGCAGTTCTTC,CSVLGRANNEQFF
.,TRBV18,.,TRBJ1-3,TGTGCCAGCTCACAGGACAGTCTCTCTGGAAACACCATATATTTT,CASSQDSLSGNTIYF
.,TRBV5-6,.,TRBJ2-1,TGTGCCAGCAGCTTGGCTGTCACTAGAGCTGACTCCTACAATGAGCAGTTCTTC,CASSLAVTRADSYNEQFF
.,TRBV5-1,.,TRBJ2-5,TGCGCCAGCAGCTCTGGGGGTCCGGGGAGCGGCGAAGCTATGACCCAGTACTTC,CASSSGGPGSGEAMTQYF
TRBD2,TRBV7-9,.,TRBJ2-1,TGTGCCAGCGGCCCCGTAGCGGGAGCGGCCTACAATGAGCAGTTCTTC,CASGPVAGAAYNEQFF
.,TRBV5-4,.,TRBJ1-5,TGTGCCAGCAGCCCGGACCGAAGACAGCCCCAGCATTTT,CASSPDRRQPQHF
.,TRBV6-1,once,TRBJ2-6,TGTGCCAGCGGTAGCCAGATGTCTGGGGCCAACGTCCTGACTTTC,CASGSQMSGANVLTF
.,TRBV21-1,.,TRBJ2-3,TGTGCCAGCAGCAAAGCTCCTACTAGCGGGAGGGCCTTCACAGATACGCAGTATTTT,CASSKAPTSGRAFTDTQYF
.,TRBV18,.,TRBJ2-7,TGTGCCAGCTCACCACCGCGGCCTGGCCGCCCCGAGCAGTACTTC,CASSPPRPGRPEQYF
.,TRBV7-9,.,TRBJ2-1,TGTGCCAGCAGCTTAGGGTTGGCTCTAGAGTGGGGATACAATGAGCAGTTCTTC,CASSLGLALEWGYNEQFF
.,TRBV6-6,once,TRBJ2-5,TGTGCCAGCAACCAAGGGAGGAGGGCGGAGACCCAGTACTTC,CASNQGRRAETQYF
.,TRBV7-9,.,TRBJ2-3,TGTGCCAGCAGCTTCAGGGCAGATACGCAGTATTTT,CASSFRADTQYF
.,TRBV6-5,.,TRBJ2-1,TGTGCCAGCAGTTACTCGGGGACGGTTATAAATGAGCAGTTCTTC,CASSYSGTVINEQFF